This entry lists 27 T cell receptor beta chains sequenced from one sample in a study of follicular helper T cells after annual influenza vaccination listed by TCRdb under 2017. The method behind the library was the immunoSEQ multiplex PCR assay. The source is immuneACCESS, and TCRdb retained only in-frame sequences with V and J called. Part of the clones is not carried over; for the studies checked, unresolved V genes explain less than half of this, and the remainder is unexplained. For this sample there are under 15,000 clones; 78% appear just once. The ten largest make up approximately 0.42% of the sample. According to the study, the label for this sample's time point signals: 2014-2015 season, pre-vaccination. The sample was CXCR5- memory CD4+ T cells sorted from blood, taken on the day of influenza vaccination. The intended sense of this specimen's cell subset or site label: CXCR5- memory CD4 T cells. Receptors originate from an adult who received the influenza vaccine.

The CDR3 protein is CASSLQVTSGGTYEQYF. In DNA form, the CDR3 reads TGCGCCAGCAGCCTCCAAGTTACTAGCGGGGGTACCTACGAGCAGTACTTC. The V gene is TRBV5-1, the J gene TRBJ2-7; TRBD2 matches at 11 bases. This CDR3 has 17 amino acids. Germline-derived CDR1 and CDR2 are SGHRS and YFSETQ. V was clipped by 4 bases and J by 2 bases; unmatched bases: 11.

V and J are TRBV27 and TRBJ2-5; D remains ambiguous. The CDR3 sequence is 14 residues long. Trimming removed 6 bases from V and 5 bases from J, with 16 bases in between. The V gene's germline CDR1 is MNHEY and CDR2 SMNVEV (reference sequence). The CDR3 DNA reads as TGTGCCAGCAGGGGGTTTGGGGTCCCCGAGACCCAGTACTTC. Protein product: CASRGFGVPETQYF.

The chain employs TRBV11-3 and TRBJ2-5; tentative D call: TRBD1 (5 bases). Trimming stripped 2 bases from V and 3 bases from J, with 7 bases between. The CDR3 spans 13 residues. Germline V gene data show CDR1 as SGHNT and CDR2 as YENEEA. Written as DNA, the CDR3 is TGTGCCAGCAGCTTACGCAGGGAAGAGACCCAGTACTTC. Its protein is CASSLRREETQYF.

The rearrangement uses TRBV4-1 and TRBJ2-3, with D possibly matching TRBD1 (5 bases). This CDR3 comprises 16 residues. CDR1 and CDR2 from the germline V gene are MGHRA and YSYEKL. Trimming removed 3 bases from V and 2 bases from J, with 15 bases in between. CDR3 region: CASSQPTGPLTDTQYF. The CDR3 region has the DNA TGCGCCAGCAGCCAGCCTACAGGTCCCCTCACAGATACGCAGTATTTT.

This clone was picked up a small number of times. The chain is built from TRBV4-3 and TRBJ2-2; D not certain. Germline lookup yields CDR1 LGHNA and CDR2 YSLEER. V shed 2 bases and J shed 6 bases, with 1 base lying between them. This CDR3 has 11 residues. CDR3 in amino acids: CASSQSGELFF. Here the CDR3 DNA reads TGCGCCAGCAGCCAATCCGGGGAGCTGTTTTTT.

The chain has TRBV6-5 and TRBJ1-2; D unresolved. Germline values: CDR1 MNHEY, CDR2 SVGAGI. V lost 2 bases, J lost 7 bases, and 11 bases lay in between. The CDR3 loop spans 13 amino acids. The CDR3, as DNA: TGTGCCAGCAGTTACGTCCACCCGCCTGGCTACACCTTC. As protein: CASSYVHPPGYTF.

The chain recombines TRBV5-5 with TRBJ1-2; no clear D. CDR3 length: 13 amino acids. Trimming stripped 0 bases from V and 4 bases from J, with 7 bases between. Germline V gene data show CDR1 as SGHKS and CDR2 as YYEKEE (reference sequence). The CDR3 reads CASSLAPSYGYTF. CDR3 nucleotide sequence: TGTGCCAGCAGCTTGGCCCCCAGCTATGGCTACACCTTC. The full variable domain, with the rest looked up from reference TRBV5-5 and TRBJ1-2, is DAGVTQSPTHLIKTRGQQVTLRCSPISGHKSVSWYQQVLGQGPQFIFQYYEKEERGRGNFPDRFSARQFPNYSSELNVNALLLGDSALYLCASSLAPSYGYTFGSGTRLTVV.

This chain links TRBV19 with TRBJ2-1; tentative D call: TRBD2 (8 bases). The CDR3 covers 16 residues. Germline V gives CDR1 LNHDA, CDR2 SQIVND (reference sequence). V lost 4 bases and J 3 bases, leaving 16 bases between the germline ends. DNA for the CDR3: TGTGCCAGTAGTAGGGACAGCGGGGGCCGCTACAATGAGCAGTTCTTC. It specifies CASSRDSGGRYNEQFF.

The CDR3 spells CASSQGTGDMRGYTF. DNA of the CDR3: TGTGCCAGCAGCCAAGGTACAGGGGATATGCGGGGCTACACCTTC. The J gene is TRBJ1-2, the V gene TRBV4-2, with TRBD1 identical over 7 bases. The germline gives CDR1 LGHNA, CDR2 YNFKEQ. CDR3 size: 15 residues. The junction had 10 bases not matched to a gene; V was cut back by 1 base and J by 8 bases.

This clone was seen a few times. A read error may account for a junction end that differs from germline. J is TRBJ1-5 and V is TRBV2; 8 bases line up with TRBD1. Germline CDR1 reads SNHLY; CDR2 reads FYNNEI. The CDR3 has 13 residues. The CDR3 reads CASGDRGVQPQHF. For the CDR3, the DNA is TGTGCCAGCGGTGACAGGGGTGTGCAGCCCCAGCATTTT.

The chain uses TRBV7-3 and TRBJ1-2, with 10 bases lining up with TRBD1. CDR3 length equals 14 residues. Per germline, CDR1 SGHTA and CDR2 FQGTGA. V trimming: 5 bases; J trimming: 5 bases; junction bases outside the gene matches: 5. CDR3: CASSPGTGVYGYTF. CDR3 nucleotides: TGTGCCAGCAGCCCTGGGACAGGGGTGTATGGCTACACCTTC.

This clone was seen a single time. The gene calls are TRBV7-9 and TRBJ1-3, with D maybe TRBD1 (6 bases). V lost 5 bases, J lost 4 bases, and 18 bases lay in between. Germline loops: CDR1 SEHNR, CDR2 FQNEAQ (reference sequence). The CDR3 spans 16 residues. The CDR3 DNA reads as TGTGCCAGCAGCGCCGTGGGGGCCTTACCCGGAAACACCATATATTTT. This sequence encodes CASSAVGALPGNTIYF.

J is TRBJ2-1 and V is TRBV7-5; TRBD2 is taken as the D call from the table, unchecked against the DNA. TRBV7-5 is a pseudogene. The CDR3 is 14 residues long. The CDR3 bases are TGTGTCAGAAGCCCGGGACTCCCCTGGGATGAGCAGTTCTTC. It is translated as CVRSPGLPWDEQFF.

The chain combines TRBV7-9 with TRBJ2-4; a possible D gene is TRBD2 (5 bases). Trimming left V 2 bases short and J 8 bases short, with 13 bases between. The CDR3 loop spans 14 amino acids. CDR1 is SEHNR and CDR2 is FQNEAQ in the germline V gene (reference sequence). DNA of the CDR3: TGTGCCAGCAGCTTAATGAGGGATGAGGACATTCAGTACTTC. Translating it yields CASSLMRDEDIQYF.

The rearrangement joins TRBV6-6 to TRBJ2-5, with D perhaps TRBD2 (6 bases). Trimming removed 2 bases at V and 1 base at J, with 8 bases between. Germline CDR1 reads MNHNY; CDR2 reads SVGAGI (reference sequence). There are 14 residues in the CDR3. CDR3 region: CASSYGGAQETQYF. The CDR3 nucleotides are TGTGCCAGCAGTTACGGAGGGGCCCAAGAGACCCAGTACTTC.

The V and J genes are TRBV18 and TRBJ1-2; D is perhaps TRBD1 (5 bases). Germline V gives CDR1 KGHSH, CDR2 LQKENI. Trimming shortened V by 6 bases and J by 4 bases, and 15 bases separated the two germline ends. This CDR3 has 14 residues. The CDR3 DNA sequence: TGTGCCAGCTCCCCGGGACCTAATATCTATGGCTACACCTTC. Its protein is CASSPGPNIYGYTF.

This chain links TRBV4-1 with TRBJ1-3, with a possible D match to TRBD1 (6 bases). The germline gives CDR1 MGHRA, CDR2 YSYEKL. With 9 bases removed from V and 0 bases from J, the gap between germline ends came to 24 bases. The CDR3 loop spans 18 amino acids. In nucleotides, the CDR3 is TGCGCCAGTAGACCGGGGGGCGGCCGTCGCCGCTCTGGAAACACCATATATTTT. Translation gives CASRPGGGRRRSGNTIYF.

This clone was seen only a few times. The chain uses TRBV11-2 and TRBJ2-7; unclear D gene. Trimming left V 1 base short and J 3 bases short, with 4 bases between. Germline V gene data show CDR1 as SGHAT and CDR2 as FQNNGV. This CDR3 is built from 12 residues. The DNA of the CDR3 is TGTGCCAGCAGCTTAGGGCACTACGAGCAGTACTTC. Protein product: CASSLGHYEQYF.

The chain carries TRBV5-1 and TRBJ1-2; D is possibly TRBD1 (5 bases). The CDR3 is 14 amino acids. The germline gives CDR1 SGHRS, CDR2 YFSETQ. V lost 0 bases and J 4 bases, leaving 10 bases between the germline ends. The CDR3 nucleotides are TGCGCCAGCAGCTTGGCGGGGGTGGGCTATGGCTACACCTTC. It yields the protein CASSLAGVGYGYTF.

The rearrangement links TRBV7-9 to TRBJ2-2; 8 bases match TRBD2. Germline V gene sequence: CDR1 SEHNR, CDR2 FQNEAQ (reference sequence). This CDR3 has 15 residues. V shed 2 bases and J 5 bases; nucleotides not matched to a gene: 4. CDR3 nucleotide sequence: TGTGCCAGCAGCTTAACCGGGGGGGCGACCGGGGAGCTGTTTTTT. Translation: CASSLTGGATGELFF.

In this sample, this clone turned up a few times. CDR3 in DNA: TGTGCCAGCAGCTTAAGGGCCCGGGAGCCCCAGCATTTT. Translated: CASSLRAREPQHF. V is TRBV7-2 and J is TRBJ1-5; D gene ambiguous. The germline V gene encodes CDR1 SGHTA and CDR2 FQGNSA. Trimming cost V 2 bases and J 8 bases, with 10 bases left between them. This CDR3 is built from 13 residues.

V is TRBV7-6 and J is TRBJ1-5; D is unresolved. Germline V lookup: CDR1 SGHVS, CDR2 FNYEAQ. V dropped 4 bases and J dropped 0 bases, with 13 bases sitting between them. This CDR3 comprises 16 residues. The CDR3 DNA reads as TGTGCCAGCAGCTCCCCGTCGGAAGCTAGCAATCAGCCCCAGCATTTT. Translated: CASSSPSEASNQPQHF.

This clone has more than one count but fewer than ten. The chain recombines TRBV10-3 with TRBJ1-5; 8 bases agree with TRBD1. J was trimmed by 3 bases and V by 6 bases; bases with no gene match: 1. This CDR3 contains 13 residues. Germline lookup yields CDR1 ENHRY and CDR2 SYGVKD. CDR3 bases: TGTGCCATCAGGGACAGGGACAATCAGCCCCAGCATTTT. Residues: CAIRDRDNQPQHF.

The rearrangement links TRBV4-2 to TRBJ1-2; no definite D call. The CDR3 is made up of 16 amino acids. Per germline, CDR1 LGHNA and CDR2 YNFKEQ. The V end was cut by 0 bases, the J end by 7 bases, with 18 bases between. The chain's CDR3 is CASSQDLREARSGYTF. For the CDR3, the DNA is TGTGCCAGCAGCCAAGATTTAAGGGAAGCTAGGAGTGGCTACACCTTC.

The chain uses TRBV5-4 and TRBJ2-1; D is undetermined. This CDR3 spans 13 amino acids. The ends were cut back, 2 bases at V and 3 bases at J, with 6 bases in the middle. In germline, CDR1 is SGHNT, CDR2 YYREEE (reference sequence). The CDR3 DNA is TGTGCCAGCAGCTTTGACGACTACAATGAGCAGTTCTTC. Translation gives CASSFDDYNEQFF. The full variable domain, in which reference TRBV5-4 and TRBJ2-1 provide the parts outside the CDR3, is ETGVTQSPTHLIKTRGQQVTLRCSSQSGHNTVSWYQQALGQGPQFIFQYYREEENGRGNFPPRFSGLQFPNYSSELNVNALELDDSALYLCASSFDDYNEQFFGPGTRLTVL.

This clone turned up a few times. The chain uses TRBV14 and TRBJ1-5, with unresolved D. The germline CDR1 and CDR2 sequences are SGHDN and FVKESK. V gave up 2 bases and J gave up 6 bases, with 11 bases separating them. The CDR3 is 14 residues long. Here the CDR3 DNA reads TGTGCCAGCAGCCAAACTGGAGGGAGTCAGCCCCAGCATTTT. This translates into CASSQTGGSQPQHF.

This rearrangement joins TRBV9 to TRBJ1-3; unclear D gene. Looked up from germline, CDR1 is SGDLS and CDR2 is YYNGEE. The CDR3 totals 14 residues. Trimming cost V 0 bases and J 0 bases, with 4 bases left between them. CDR3 loop: CASSVGDSGNTIYF. DNA of the CDR3: TGTGCCAGCAGCGTAGGGGACTCTGGAAACACCATATATTTT. The whole variable domain, remainder taken from reference TRBV9 and TRBJ1-3, is DSGVTQTPKHLITATGQRVTLRCSPRSGDLSVYWYQQSLDQGLQFLIQYYNGEERAKGNILERFSAQQFPDLHSELNLSSLELGDSALYFCASSVGDSGNTIYFGEGSWLTVV.